Shown below are 28 T cell receptor beta chains from a single sample sequenced in a study of vaccination and CD4 T cells after COVID-19. Indicated treatment: approximately 11-day PBMC culture with coronavirus spike peptide pools or control peptides (ViraFEST assay). These receptors lack a known antigen. Sequencing of the DNA from cultured CD4+ T cells was carried out with the Oncomine TCR Beta short-read assay. TCRdb re-called the PCR reads with MiXCR, one entry per CDR3 protein. This table has about 15,000 distinct CDR3 sequences, about 60% appearing once. The sample taken for sequencing was CD4+ T cells from blood, cultured in vitro. These receptors were collected from a human donor who had recovered from COVID-19.

This clonotype was observed a handful of times. In nucleotides, the CDR3 is TGTGCCTGGAGTCGAGGGGGAGAGACCCAGTACTTC. Its translation is CAWSRGGETQYF. The V call is TRBV30, the J call TRBJ2-5, with D possibly being TRBD1 (6 bases). Trimming removed 2 bases at V and 4 bases at J, with 8 bases between. CDR1 and CDR2 from the germline V gene are GTSNPN and SVGIG (reference sequence). CDR3 size: 12 residues.

The sample holds a few counts of this clonotype. The chain employs TRBV6-2 or TRBV6-3 and TRBJ1-5, with unresolved D. The CDR3 runs 13 residues. CDR1 and CDR2 (germline): MNHEY, SVGEGT. V was trimmed by 6 bases and J by 7 bases, leaving 13 bases between them. CDR3 sequence: CASRVRKGQPQHF. DNA for the CDR3: TGTGCCAGCAGAGTTAGAAAGGGCCAGCCCCAGCATTTT.

The table lists this clonotype with a few counts. The V gene is TRBV7-8, the J gene TRBJ2-1, with D maybe TRBD1 (6 bases). Looked up from germline, CDR1 is SGHVS and CDR2 is FQNEAQ. CDR3 length equals 16 residues. V was trimmed by 8 bases and J by 2 bases, leaving 19 bases between them. This CDR3 reads CASRKSTGAPYNEQFF. The CDR3 coding sequence is TGTGCCAGCCGGAAATCGACAGGAGCCCCCTACAATGAGCAGTTCTTC.

The rearrangement links TRBV6-5 to TRBJ2-5; TRBD1 aligns across 9 bases. CDR1 is MNHEY, CDR2 SVGAGI, per germline. There are 16 residues in the CDR3. V was pared by 4 bases and J by 2 bases, with 8 bases of the junction left unmatched. The CDR3 is CASSSTGTGTQETQYF. The CDR3 DNA is TGTGCCAGCAGTTCAACCGGGACAGGGACGCAAGAGACCCAGTACTTC.

V and J are TRBV20-1 and TRBJ1-1, with D perhaps TRBD1 (5 bases). This CDR3 has 12 amino acids. V lost 6 bases and J 3 bases, leaving 11 bases between the germline ends. Germline V gene lookup returns CDR1 DFQATT and CDR2 SNEGSKA (reference sequence). CDR3 in DNA: TGCAGTGCCCGCCGGGGGGACACTGAAGCTTTCTTT. This translates into CSARRGDTEAFF.

In the case of this clonotype: The junction shows a germline mismatch at one end, possibly a read error. The rearrangement joins TRBV20-1 to TRBJ2-1, with D perhaps TRBD2 (5 bases). CDR1 is DFQATT and CDR2 is SNEGSKA in the germline V gene (reference sequence). This CDR3 is 15 amino acids long. The CDR3 sequence is CSARDGAASGNGQFF. CDR3 in DNA: TGCAGTGCTAGAGATGGAGCGGCATCGGGGAATGGGCAGTTCTTC.

This clonotype appeared once. The rearrangement links TRBV11-2 to TRBJ2-3; TRBD2 might be the D (5 bases). CDR3 length: 14 amino acids. The V gene lost 8 bases and the J gene lost 3 bases, with 15 bases spanning the gap. Germline V CDR1 and CDR2: SGHAT, FQNNGV. CDR3 residues: CASRRFQSTDTQYF. The CDR3 DNA follows: TGTGCCAGCCGGAGGTTCCAATCGACAGATACGCAGTATTTT. The variable domain in full, completed from reference TRBV11-2 and TRBJ2-3, reads EAGVAQSPRYKIIEKRQSVAFWCNPISGHATLYWYQQILGQGPKLLIQFQNNGVVDDSQLPKDRFSAERLKGVDSTLKIQPAKLEDSAVYLCASRRFQSTDTQYFGPGTRLTVL.

The chain combines TRBV18 with TRBJ1-3, with D maybe TRBD1 (5 bases). V lost 5 bases, J lost 0 bases, and 20 bases lay in between. From germline, CDR1 is KGHSH and CDR2 LQKENI. This CDR3 has 18 amino acids. In DNA form, the CDR3 reads TGTGCCAGCTCAAGTACTCCCCAGGGACCATCCTCTGGAAACACCATATATTTT. It is translated as CASSSTPQGPSSGNTIYF.

The CDR3 spells CASSRTRNQPQHF. The CDR3 DNA is TGTGCCAGCAGCCGAACACGTAATCAGCCCCAGCATTTT. V is TRBV7-2 and J is TRBJ1-5; D unclear. Trimming stripped 5 bases from V and 4 bases from J, with 9 bases between. CDR1 is SGHTA and CDR2 is FQGNSA in the germline V gene. This CDR3 contains 13 residues. The complete variable domain, with remaining parts taken from reference TRBV7-2 and TRBJ1-5, reads GAGVSQSPSNKVTEKGKDVELRCDPISGHTALYWYRQSLGQGLEFLIYFQGNSAPDKSGLPSDRFSAERTGGSVSTLTIQRTQQEDSAVYLCASSRTRNQPQHFGDGTRLSIL.

This chain uses TRBV6-1 with TRBJ2-7; D is unresolved. This CDR3 region has 11 residues. Germline-derived CDR1 and CDR2 are MNHNS and SASEGT. V was shortened by 0 bases and J by 5 bases, with 2 bases between the two germline ends. DNA of the CDR3: TGTGCCAGCAGTGAAGCCCACGAGCAGTACTTC. The encoded protein is CASSEAHEQYF.

There are a few counts of this clonotype. The chain combines TRBV6-1 with TRBJ2-5; 7 bases line up with TRBD2. CDR1 and CDR2 from the germline V gene are MNHNS and SASEGT. The V and J ends lost 6 bases and 3 bases, in that order; junction bases with no gene match: 10. The CDR3 covers 15 residues. This chain's CDR3 is CASSHLTSAKETQYF. The CDR3 coding sequence is TGTGCCAGCAGCCACCTTACTAGCGCCAAAGAGACCCAGTACTTC.

This clonotype appeared a few times. The gene calls are TRBV24-1 and TRBJ2-7; 12 bases are shared with TRBD1. CDR1 is KGHDR, CDR2 SFDVKD, per germline. With V trimmed by 5 bases and J by 4 bases, 5 bases remained unmatched. CDR3 length: 15 residues. The CDR3 DNA follows: TGTGCCACCAGTGCCCCGGGACAGGGGGCTTACGAGCAGTACTTC. It encodes CATSAPGQGAYEQYF.

The chain links TRBV4-2 to TRBJ2-1; 10 nucleotides align to TRBD2. CDR3 length equals 17 residues. In germline, CDR1 is LGHNA, CDR2 YNFKEQ. The V gene end was trimmed by 2 bases and the J gene end by 4 bases; junction bases not matched to a gene: 8. CDR3: CASSQSSRTSGYNEQFF. CDR3 nucleotides: TGTGCCAGCAGCCAATCTTCGCGGACTAGCGGATACAATGAGCAGTTCTTC.

The V gene is TRBV5-1, the J gene TRBJ1-1; D remains ambiguous. The germline gives CDR1 SGHRS, CDR2 YFSETQ. V lost 4 bases to trimming and J lost 7 bases, with 20 bases between them. The CDR3 extends over 15 amino acids. The chain's CDR3 is CASSPGPNYGVEAFF. DNA of the CDR3: TGCGCCAGCAGCCCAGGACCAAACTATGGCGTTGAAGCTTTCTTT.

The CDR3 nucleotides read TGTGCCAGCAGTTTCACAGGGCCCTATGGCTACACCTTC. As protein: CASSFTGPYGYTF. The V call is TRBV28, the J call TRBJ1-2; D possibly corresponds to TRBD1 (6 bases). The CDR3 sequence is 13 residues long. Germline V gene sequence: CDR1 MDHEN, CDR2 SYDVKM. The V end lost 3 bases, the J end lost 4 bases, and 9 bases lay between the germline ends.

This clonotype was picked up a small number of times. The V gene is TRBV20-1, the J gene TRBJ1-5; 7 bases are shared with TRBD1. The CDR3 runs to 16 residues. The J segment lost 2 bases and the V segment lost 5 bases, leaving 12 bases of the junction unmatched. The germline V gene has CDR1 DFQATT and CDR2 SNEGSKA (reference sequence). This chain's CDR3 is CSAHRGGGPGNQPQHF. DNA of the CDR3: TGCAGTGCTCATCGAGGGGGCGGCCCCGGCAATCAGCCCCAGCATTTT.

This sequence joins TRBV4-1 and TRBJ1-4; 10 bases are a match to TRBD1. The CDR3 has 17 residues. The V and J ends lost 4 bases and 4 bases, in that order; junction bases with no gene match: 9. Germline values: CDR1 MGHRA, CDR2 YSYEKL. The DNA of the CDR3 is TGCGCCAGCAGCCCCCGGGACAGGGGCAAGGATAATGAAAAACTGTTTTTT. This encodes CASSPRDRGKDNEKLFF.

This sequence joins TRBV9 and TRBJ2-3; D is perhaps TRBD2 (6 bases). The CDR3 runs 17 residues. Germline V gene sequence: CDR1 SGDLS, CDR2 YYNGEE. V lost 3 bases, J lost 1 base, and 18 bases lay in between. Written as DNA, the CDR3 is TGTGCCAGCAGCGACGTCCCCGGGAGAGTTGGCACAGATACGCAGTATTTT. Encoded protein: CASSDVPGRVGTDTQYF.

This clonotype was seen only a few times. This rearrangement joins TRBV7-8 to TRBJ1-2; D may be TRBD1 (5 bases). The CDR3 runs 14 residues. Germline-derived CDR1 and CDR2 are SGHVS and FQNEAQ. With 3 bases removed from V and 4 bases from J, the gap between germline ends came to 12 bases. DNA for the CDR3: TGTGCCAGCAGCTTTCGGGGGAGCCCCTATGGCTACACCTTC. Its protein is CASSFRGSPYGYTF.

The rearrangement uses TRBV30 and TRBJ2-3; D gene uncertain. The CDR3 has 12 residues. CDR1 and CDR2 from the germline V gene are GTSNPN and SVGIG (reference sequence). V lost 2 bases and J 5 bases, leaving 8 bases between the germline ends. The CDR3 DNA is TGTGCCTGGAGTTATACCAGAGATACGCAGTATTTT. Its translation: CAWSYTRDTQYF.

The J gene is TRBJ1-2, the V gene TRBV5-4; TRBD1 aligns across 7 bases. With V trimmed by 7 bases and J by 8 bases, 14 bases remained unmatched. This CDR3 region has 14 residues. Germline V lookup: CDR1 SGHNT, CDR2 YYREEE (reference sequence). The CDR3, as DNA: TGTGCCAGCGCAGCCCGGACAGGCGCGACGGGCTACACCTTC. This translates into CASAARTGATGYTF.

V and J are TRBV6-1 and TRBJ2-2; no definite D call. This CDR3 is 15 amino acids long. Trimming cost V 4 bases and J 4 bases, with 13 bases left between them. Per the germline V gene, CDR1 is MNHNS and CDR2 is SASEGT. The CDR3 DNA reads TGTGCCAGCAGTGGGGGTCCCCGAGGCACCGGGGAGCTGTTTTTT. Translating it yields CASSGGPRGTGELFF.

The V gene is TRBV15, the J gene TRBJ2-1; 7 positions match TRBD1. Germline V CDR1 and CDR2: LNHNV, YYDKDF (reference sequence). J gave up 5 bases and V 4 bases, and 8 bases lay outside the gene matches. The CDR3 covers 15 residues. This CDR3 is CATSKGQAENNEQFF. In DNA form, the CDR3 reads TGTGCCACCAGCAAAGGACAGGCAGAAAACAATGAGCAGTTCTTC.

The chain links TRBV7-8 to TRBJ2-7; no reliable D call. In germline, CDR1 is SGHVS, CDR2 FQNEAQ. Deletions cut 2 bases from V and 0 bases from J, with 8 bases between. This CDR3 region has 14 residues. The CDR3 DNA is TGTGCCAGCAGCTTAAGGAGCATCTCCTACGAGCAGTACTTC. Translation: CASSLRSISYEQYF.

The chain carries TRBV6-5 and TRBJ2-3; 13 bases are a match to TRBD2. Looked up from germline, CDR1 is MNHEY and CDR2 is SVGAGI. This CDR3 is 17 amino acids long. V was pared by 0 bases and J by 6 bases, with 6 bases of the junction left unmatched. The CDR3 region has the DNA TGTGCCAGCAGTTACTCAGGACTAGCGGGAGCGGGGGATACGCAGTATTTT. It codes for CASSYSGLAGAGDTQYF.

This clonotype was detected a few times. The rearrangement joins TRBV14 to TRBJ2-5; TRBD2 matches 11 bases. The ends lost 0 bases at V and 2 bases at J; junction bases unmatched: 11. This CDR3 is built from 19 residues. Germline CDR1 SGHDN, CDR2 FVKESK. The CDR3 region is CASSQDSTLTSGIQETQYF. The CDR3 coding sequence is TGTGCCAGCAGCCAAGATTCGACCTTGACTAGCGGGATTCAAGAGACCCAGTACTTC.

In its sample, this clonotype was seen a few times. The chain combines TRBV6-5 with TRBJ1-1; no reliable D call. The germline gives CDR1 MNHEY, CDR2 SVGAGI. The CDR3 has 15 amino acids. Trimming cost V 1 base and J 1 base, with 10 bases left between them. DNA for the CDR3: TGTGCCAGCAGTTACTTAATCACGGGGAACACTGAAGCTTTCTTT. Protein sequence: CASSYLITGNTEAFF.

This clonotype was recorded a few times. The J gene is TRBJ2-5, the V gene TRBV24-1, with 7 positions matching TRBD1. The CDR3 loop spans 15 amino acids. The germline CDR1 and CDR2 sequences are KGHDR and SFDVKD. V lost 7 bases to trimming and J lost 3 bases; unmatched junction nucleotides: 10. CDR3 in amino acids: CATSHFRDREETQYF. In DNA form, the CDR3 reads TGTGCCACCAGCCATTTCCGGGACAGAGAAGAGACCCAGTACTTC.